This section outlines one TCR beta chain sequence together with its context. As yet, its antigen is unknown. Assay used: immunoSEQ multiplex PCR; TCRdb lists only in-frame clones, some missing. The sample yields tens of thousands of clones, more than 80% seen once. This sample was taken from a study of graft-versus-host responses after intestinal transplantation. About the research overall: Isolated intestinal, liver-intestinal, or multivisceral transplants had been given to the recipients. Anti-thymocyte globulin served as induction for all recipients, who then took tacrolimus and steroids for approximately three years.

CDR1 is MNHNS, CDR2 SASEGT, per germline. The J segment lost 1 base and the V segment lost 0 bases, leaving 3 bases of the junction unmatched. CDR3 length: 15 amino acids. Points from the study as a whole: The study found high graft-versus-host to host-versus-graft clonal ratios in allografts of patients with graft-donor T cell macrochimerism. GvH clonotypes were identified within recipient marrow, with a subset emerging first in ileum or blood.

The TCR comes from a human donor who received an intestinal transplant. The chain joins TRBV6-1 to TRBJ2-7; 7 bases are shared with TRBD1. The sample here was unstimulated CD8+ T cells sorted from spleen or lymph node cells, taken before intestinal transplant. Here the CDR3 reads CASSEASGQSYEQYF. The CDR3 DNA reads as TGTGCCAGCAGTGAAGCGTCGGGACAGTCCTACGAGCAGTACTTC.